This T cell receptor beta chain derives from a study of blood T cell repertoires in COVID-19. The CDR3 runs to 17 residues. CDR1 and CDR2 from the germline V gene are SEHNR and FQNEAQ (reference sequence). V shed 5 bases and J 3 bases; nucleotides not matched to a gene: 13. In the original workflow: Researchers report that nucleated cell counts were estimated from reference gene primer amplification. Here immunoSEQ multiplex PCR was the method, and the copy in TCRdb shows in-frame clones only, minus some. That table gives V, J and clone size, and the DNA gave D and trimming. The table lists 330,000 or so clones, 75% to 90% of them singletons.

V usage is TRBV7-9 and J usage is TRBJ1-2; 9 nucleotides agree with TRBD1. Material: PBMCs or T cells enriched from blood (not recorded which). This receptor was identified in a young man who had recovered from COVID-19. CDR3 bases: TGTGCCAGCAGCCCCGGGTTGGGACAGGGACGACACTATGGCTACACCTTC. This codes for CASSPGLGQGRHYGYTF.